These 5 T cell receptor beta chains originate from one sample sequenced in a study of technical replicates of blood from several donors. This table comes from immunoSEQ multiplex PCR, and its TCRdb copy is limited to in-frame clones, with some not included. The table records around 72,000 clones, 90% to 95% of them present only once. The sequencing input was T cells isolated from PBMCs. These receptors came from a human donor in good health. Some clones in this sample may be carry-over from other donors' samples.

This rearrangement joins TRBV10-1 to TRBJ1-3; no firm D call. Germline assignment: CDR1 WNHNN and CDR2 SYGVQD (reference sequence). The CDR3 extends over 14 amino acids. Trimming took off 5 bases at V and 1 base at J, with 9 bases between the two ends. The CDR3 region has the DNA TGCGCCAGCAGTCCGCAGTTATCTGGAAACACCATATATTTT. Translated: CASSPQLSGNTIYF.

This clone was counted a single time. The rearrangement joins TRBV19 to TRBJ2-5; TRBD1 agrees at 10 bases. The germline V gene has CDR1 LNHDA and CDR2 SQIVND (reference sequence). This CDR3 comprises 15 residues. Trimming at V came to 4 bases and at J to 4 bases, leaving 6 bases not matched to a gene. The CDR3 sequence: CASSSTDRGRETQYF. Written as DNA, the CDR3 is TGTGCCAGTAGTAGCACAGACAGGGGGCGAGAGACCCAGTACTTC.

This chain links TRBV4-1 with TRBJ1-3; no reliable D call. Looked up from germline, CDR1 is MGHRA and CDR2 is YSYEKL. The CDR3 covers 16 residues. V lost 0 bases and J 2 bases, leaving 11 bases between the germline ends. The CDR3 DNA is TGCGCCAGCAGCCAAGATGGGAGGCCCACTGGAAACACCATATATTTT. This translates into CASSQDGRPTGNTIYF.

The chain has TRBV5-6 and TRBJ2-2, with 7 bases matching TRBD2. V was pared by 4 bases and J by 4 bases, with 7 bases of the junction left unmatched. CDR3 length: 15 residues. Germline CDR1 SGHDT, CDR2 YYEEEE. In nucleotides, the CDR3 is TGTGCCAGCAGCCGGACTAGAAATCCCACCGGGGAGCTGTTTTTT. Encoded protein: CASSRTRNPTGELFF.

J is TRBJ2-6 and V is TRBV25-1; D unresolved. Germline CDR1 and CDR2: MGHDK and SYGVNS. The CDR3 has 15 amino acids. Trimming pared 4 bases from V and 2 bases from J, leaving 9 bases between. In DNA, the CDR3 is TGTGCCAGCAGTGGAAAAAGCGCTGGGGCCAACGTCCTGACTTTC. Translating it yields CASSGKSAGANVLTF.